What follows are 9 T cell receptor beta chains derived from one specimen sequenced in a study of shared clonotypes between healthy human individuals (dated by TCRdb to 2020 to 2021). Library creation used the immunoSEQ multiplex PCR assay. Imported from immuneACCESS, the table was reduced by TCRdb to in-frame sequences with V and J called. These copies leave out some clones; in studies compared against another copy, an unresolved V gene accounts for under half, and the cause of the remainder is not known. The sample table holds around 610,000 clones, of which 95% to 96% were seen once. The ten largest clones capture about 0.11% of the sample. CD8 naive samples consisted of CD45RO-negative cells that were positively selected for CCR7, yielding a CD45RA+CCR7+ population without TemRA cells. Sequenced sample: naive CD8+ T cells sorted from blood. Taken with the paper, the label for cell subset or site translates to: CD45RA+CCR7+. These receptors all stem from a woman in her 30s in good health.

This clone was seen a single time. The CDR3: CASSHGQGAVEQYF. CDR3 coding DNA: TGCGCCAGCAGCCACGGACAGGGGGCTGTAGAGCAGTACTTC. The chain is built from TRBV4-1 and TRBJ2-7; 11 bases are shared with TRBD1. The CDR3 consists of 14 residues. Germline V lookup: CDR1 MGHRA, CDR2 YSYEKL. V was pared by 3 bases and J by 7 bases, with 5 bases of the junction left unmatched.

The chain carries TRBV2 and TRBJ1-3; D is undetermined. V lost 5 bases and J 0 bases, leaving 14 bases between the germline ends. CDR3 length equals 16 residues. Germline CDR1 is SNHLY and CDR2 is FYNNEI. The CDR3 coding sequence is TGTGCCAGCAGTCACCGGACTTCTGGCTCTGGAAACACCATATATTTT. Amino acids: CASSHRTSGSGNTIYF.

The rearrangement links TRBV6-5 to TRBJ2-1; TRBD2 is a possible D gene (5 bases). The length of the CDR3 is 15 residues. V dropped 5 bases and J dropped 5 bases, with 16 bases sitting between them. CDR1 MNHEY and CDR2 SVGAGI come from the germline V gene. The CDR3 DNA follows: TGTGCCAGCAGTCTCGGACTCCTAAGTGACAATGAGCAGTTCTTC. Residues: CASSLGLLSDNEQFF.

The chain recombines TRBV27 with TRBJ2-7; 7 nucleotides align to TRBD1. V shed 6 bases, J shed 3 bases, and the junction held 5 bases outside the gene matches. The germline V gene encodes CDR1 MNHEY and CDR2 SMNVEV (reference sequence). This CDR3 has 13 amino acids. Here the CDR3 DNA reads TGTGCCAGCAGCGGGACAGCCAGCTACGAGCAGTACTTC. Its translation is CASSGTASYEQYF.

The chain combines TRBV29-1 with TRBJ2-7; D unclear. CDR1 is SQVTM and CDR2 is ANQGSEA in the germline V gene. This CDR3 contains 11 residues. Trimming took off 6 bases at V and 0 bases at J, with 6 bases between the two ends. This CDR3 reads CSVYSSYEQYF. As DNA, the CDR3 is TGCAGCGTCTACTCCTCCTACGAGCAGTACTTC.

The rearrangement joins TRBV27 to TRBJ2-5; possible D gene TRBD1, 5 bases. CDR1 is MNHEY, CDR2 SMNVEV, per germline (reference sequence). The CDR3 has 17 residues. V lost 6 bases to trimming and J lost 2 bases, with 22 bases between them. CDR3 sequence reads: CASRKADGVRGQETQYF. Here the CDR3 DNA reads TGTGCCAGCAGAAAAGCAGACGGTGTAAGGGGACAAGAGACCCAGTACTTC.

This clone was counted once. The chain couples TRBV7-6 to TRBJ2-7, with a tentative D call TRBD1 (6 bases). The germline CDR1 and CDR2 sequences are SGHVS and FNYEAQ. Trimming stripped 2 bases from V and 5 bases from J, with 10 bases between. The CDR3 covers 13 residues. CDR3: CASSLYRENEQYF. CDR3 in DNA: TGTGCCAGCAGCTTATACAGGGAGAACGAGCAGTACTTC.

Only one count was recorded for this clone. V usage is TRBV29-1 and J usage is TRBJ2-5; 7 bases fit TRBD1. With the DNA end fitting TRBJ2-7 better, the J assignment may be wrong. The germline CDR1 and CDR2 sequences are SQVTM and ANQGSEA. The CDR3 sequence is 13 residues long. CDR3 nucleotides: TGCAGCGTTGCCGACAGGGCGTCAGACGAGCAGTACTTC. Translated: CSVADRASDEQYF.

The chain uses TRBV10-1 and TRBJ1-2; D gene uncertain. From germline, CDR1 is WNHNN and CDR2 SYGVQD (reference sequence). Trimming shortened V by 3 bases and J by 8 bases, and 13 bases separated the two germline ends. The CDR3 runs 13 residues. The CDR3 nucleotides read TGCGCCAGCAGTGATGGTTTCGCTGGCGGCTACACCTTC. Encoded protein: CASSDGFAGGYTF.